Listed below are T cell receptor beta chains from one sample, sequenced in a study of control samples from healthy donors and cancer patients. Libraries were prepared by immunoSEQ multiplex PCR; TCRdb keeps only in-frame clonotypes and omits some of them. The table shows about 59,000 clones, with 92% occurring only once. The sequencing input was PBMCs. These receptors came from a man aged 35-49 years with colorectal cancer. Both conserved end residues are part of each CDR3. The D gene is left open where the match is weak. A row's size may be missing; if present it is once, few, many or a size class.

V gene	J gene	D gene	clone size	CDR3 DNA	CDR3 protein
TRBV3-1/TRBV3-2	TRBJ1-4	TRBD1	-	TGTGCCAGCAGCCACCCCAGGGGGTCTCAGGAAAAACTGTTTTTT	CASSHPRGSQEKLFF
TRBV9	TRBJ1-3	TRBD1	-	TGTGCCAGCCAGGGGGACGCTGGAAACACCATATATTTT	CASQGDAGNTIYF
TRBV7-9	TRBJ2-7	-	-	TGTGCCAGCAGCTACGGGGCAATGTACGAGCAGTACTTC	CASSYGAMYEQYF
TRBV14	TRBJ1-6	-	-	TGTGCCAGCAGCGCCCAGGATTACGTCCCCCTCCACTTT	CASSAQDYVPLHF
TRBV11-2	TRBJ1-1	TRBD1	few	TGTGCCAGCAGTTGGGACAGGGCGTATACTGAAGCTTTCTTT	CASSWDRAYTEAFF
TRBV5-4	TRBJ1-1	-	-	TGTGCCAGCAGCTTCCCGAACACTGAAGCTTTCTTT	CASSFPNTEAFF
TRBV7-2	TRBJ2-7	-	once	TGTGCCAGCAGCTTGCCTTCCTCCTACGAGCAGTACTTC	CASSLPSSYEQYF
TRBV6-6	TRBJ1-2	TRBD1	-	TGTGCCAGCAGTGGACAGGGGGAAGGCTACACCTTC	CASSGQGEGYTF
TRBV7-9	TRBJ1-1	-	-	TGTGCCAGCAGCTTAGCGGGGTTAGGCACTGAAGCTTTCTTT	CASSLAGLGTEAFF
TRBV12-5	TRBJ2-1	-	once	TGTGCTAGTGGTTTGGAATACGGGGCTTGGAATGAGCAGTTCTTC	CASGLEYGAWNEQFF
TRBV10-2	TRBJ2-7	-	-	TGCGCCAGCAGTGAGTCCCCGAGGGAACGTTTAGGCTACGAGCAGTACTTC	CASSESPRERLGYEQYF
TRBV7-2	TRBJ1-1	-	few	TGTGCCAGCAGCCCTAACGGACAGAGGAGGACTGAAGCTTTCTTT	CASSPNGQRRTEAFF
TRBV9	TRBJ1-3	-	-	TGTGCCAGCAGCGTAGAAGGAAACTCTGGAAACACCATATATTTT	CASSVEGNSGNTIYF
TRBV4-2	TRBJ2-6	TRBD1	-	TGTGCCAGCAGCCAAACCGGGACAGGGGTGGCTGGGGCCAACGTCCTGACTTTC	CASSQTGTGVAGANVLTF
TRBV5-5	TRBJ1-2	TRBD1	-	TGTGCCAGCAGCTCCGGGACAGGGACTCCCTATGGCTACACCTTC	CASSSGTGTPYGYTF
TRBV7-9	TRBJ2-1	-	-	TGTGCCAGCAGCCAGAAGACAGAGCTTACCTACAATGAGCAGTTCTTC	CASSQKTELTYNEQFF
TRBV5-1	TRBJ2-5	TRBD1	-	TGCGCCAGCGGCTCCGGGACAGGGGGTTACCAAGAGACCCAGTACTTC	CASGSGTGGYQETQYF
TRBV6-5	TRBJ1-1	-	-	TGTGCCAGCAGCCCGTTTACTGAAGCTTTCTTT	CASSPFTEAFF
TRBV9	TRBJ2-1	TRBD2	-	TGTGCCAGCGGCGGGGGACCGAGCTCCTACAATGAGCAGTTCTTC	CASGGGPSSYNEQFF
TRBV27	TRBJ1-6	-	few	TGTGCCAGCAAAGAAGGACAGAGGAATTCACCCCTCCACTTT	CASKEGQRNSPLHF
TRBV7-6	TRBJ1-6	-	-	TGTGCCAGCAGCTTAGGGGCGGCAGAAAATTCACCCCTCCACTTT	CASSLGAAENSPLHF
TRBV2	TRBJ1-1	-	once	TGTGCCAGCAGGGTTGGAATCAACACTGAAGCTTTCTTT	CASRVGINTEAFF
TRBV2	TRBJ2-3	-	-	TGTGCCAGCACCCAAAACGGGGGAGCTACAGATACGCAGTATTTT	CASTQNGGATDTQYF